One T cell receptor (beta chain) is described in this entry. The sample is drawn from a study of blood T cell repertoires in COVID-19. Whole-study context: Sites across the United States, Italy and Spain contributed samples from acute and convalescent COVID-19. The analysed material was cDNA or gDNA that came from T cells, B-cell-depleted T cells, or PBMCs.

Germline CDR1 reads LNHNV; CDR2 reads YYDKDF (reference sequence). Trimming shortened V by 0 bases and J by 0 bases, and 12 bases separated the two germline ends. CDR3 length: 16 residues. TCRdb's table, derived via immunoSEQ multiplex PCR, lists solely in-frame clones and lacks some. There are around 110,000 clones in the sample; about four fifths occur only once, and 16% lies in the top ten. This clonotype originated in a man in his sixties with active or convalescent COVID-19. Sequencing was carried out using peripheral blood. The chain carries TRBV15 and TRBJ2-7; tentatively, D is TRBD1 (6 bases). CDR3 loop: CATSRDGTGSSYEQYF. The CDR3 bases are TGTGCCACCAGCAGAGACGGCACAGGGAGCTCCTACGAGCAGTACTTC.